The clone carrying this T cell receptor (beta chain) showed up many times. The antigen remains undetermined. RNA transcripts were the template for amplifying TCR beta CDR3 regions. TCR CDR3 underwent first-round RT-PCR with the HTBI primer set. TCRdb itself ran the multiplex PCR reads through MiXCR, one entry per CDR3 protein. The table records about 560,000 distinct CDR3 sequences, around 13% of them present only once. Graves' hyperthyroidism without ophthalmopathy progression within 18 months was termed stable. Those with hyperthyroidism were 18 to 65 years old, newly diagnosed, and ill for under 2 months. Clinical symptoms, serum thyroxine and TRAb, thyroid ultrasound and orbital computed tomography together formed the diagnostic basis. The data belong to a study of T cells in Graves' hyperthyroidism and ophthalmopathy. The study's findings and limits: Most clonotypes that expanded in the thyroid above 0.001 also showed up in blood.

Germline values: CDR1 SGHAT, CDR2 FQNNGV. CDR3 length equals 17 residues. V lost 4 bases, J lost 8 bases, and 12 bases stayed unmatched. The sequence was collected from a woman in her 40s with Graves' hyperthyroidism. The specimen sequenced was blood. The V gene is TRBV11-2, the J gene TRBJ2-1, with 12 bases aligning to TRBD2. CDR3 nucleotide sequence: TGTGCCAGCAGCTCGAGGACTAGCGGGAAAGCAGACGATGAGCAGTTCTTC. Translating gives CASSSRTSGKADDEQFF. Looking up the rest from reference TRBV11-2 and TRBJ2-1 gives the full variable domain: EAGVAQSPRYKIIEKRQSVAFWCNPISGHATLYWYQQILGQGPKLLIQFQNNGVVDDSQLPKDRFSAERLKGVDSTLKIQPAKLEDSAVYLCASSSRTSGKADDEQFFGPGTRLTVL.